These 14 T cell receptor beta chains share one sample of origin, sequenced in a study of T cell responses to AZD1222 COVID-19 vaccine. Clones were read by immunoSEQ multiplex PCR, and TCRdb kept only the in-frame ones, dropping some. This table has roughly 260,000 clones, approximately 93% appearing once. This specimen consisted of peripheral blood, obtained on day 0 of AZD1222 vaccination. The receptors were sampled from an adult in good health.

The CDR3 sequence: CASSLEDRGATEAFF. As DNA, the CDR3 is TGCGCCAGCAGCTTGGAAGACAGGGGGGCGACTGAAGCTTTCTTT. The chain combines TRBV5-1 with TRBJ1-1; 9 nucleotides match TRBD1. The CDR3 runs 15 residues. From germline, CDR1 is SGHRS and CDR2 YFSETQ. Trimming removed 0 bases from V and 5 bases from J; junction bases left unmatched: 5.

The chain employs TRBV11-2 and TRBJ2-5; 7 positions agree with TRBD1. V shed 5 bases, J shed 2 bases, and the junction held 5 bases outside the gene matches. The germline gives CDR1 SGHAT, CDR2 FQNNGV. The CDR3 loop spans 14 amino acids. CDR3 loop: CASSPWTGQETQYF. The CDR3 region has the DNA TGTGCCAGCAGCCCTTGGACAGGTCAAGAGACCCAGTACTTC.

The chain has TRBV2 and TRBJ2-3; TRBD2 is a possible D gene (6 bases). The length of the CDR3 is 13 residues. Germline assignment: CDR1 SNHLY and CDR2 FYNNEI. Trimming removed 8 bases from V and 3 bases from J, with 12 bases in between. Here the CDR3 reads CASRYGGTDTQYF. In DNA, the CDR3 is TGTGCCAGCCGCTACGGGGGAACAGATACGCAGTATTTT. Full variable domain (missing parts from reference TRBV2 and TRBJ2-3): EPEVTQTPSHQVTQMGQEVILRCVPISNHLYFYWYRQILGQKVEFLVSFYNNEISEKSEIFDDQFSVERPDGSNFTLKIRSTKLEDSAMYFCASRYGGTDTQYFGPGTRLTVL.

The genes are TRBV6-4 and TRBJ2-3; 10 bases agree with TRBD2. Germline CDR1 reads MRHNA; CDR2 reads SNTAGT. The V segment lost 5 bases and the J segment 4 bases; nucleotides outside the gene matches: 9. The length of the CDR3 is 16 residues. CDR3 sequence (DNA): TGTGCCAGCAGTCCCCACTCAGCGGGGGGGCCAGATACGCAGTATTTT. Translating gives CASSPHSAGGPDTQYF.

The gene calls are TRBV3-1 (or the pseudogene TRBV3-2) and TRBJ1-1; D remains unclear. This CDR3 contains 13 residues. V lost 0 bases to trimming and J lost 5 bases, with 7 bases between them. Germline V gene sequence: CDR1 LGHDT, CDR2 YNNKEL (reference sequence). This chain's CDR3 is CASSQEGRTEAFF. DNA of the CDR3: TGTGCCAGCAGCCAAGAAGGAAGGACTGAAGCTTTCTTT.

The chain combines TRBV6-1 with TRBJ1-1, with TRBD1 matching 7 bases. V dropped 2 bases and J dropped 11; count of bases not matched to a gene: 14. Germline CDR1 reads MNHNS; CDR2 reads SASEGT. This CDR3 has 15 amino acids. CDR3 nucleotide sequence: TGTGCCAGCAGTGAATCCCGGACAGGATCCCGGGGGGCTTTCTTT. This translates into CASSESRTGSRGAFF.

The V call is TRBV5-1, the J call TRBJ2-1; D may be TRBD1 (5 bases). The germline V and J ends were trimmed by 4 bases and 0 bases, with 8 bases remaining between them. CDR1 is SGHRS and CDR2 is YFSETQ in the germline V gene. The CDR3 extends over 14 amino acids. The CDR3 reads CASSPDTSYNEQFF. The CDR3 DNA sequence: TGCGCCAGCAGCCCGGACACCTCCTACAATGAGCAGTTCTTC.

V gene TRBV3-1 (or the pseudogene TRBV3-2) combines with J gene TRBJ2-1; 7 nucleotides align to TRBD2. The V segment lost 10 bases and the J segment 0 bases; nucleotides outside the gene matches: 6. The CDR3 is made up of 14 amino acids. Germline values: CDR1 LGHDT, CDR2 YNNKEL (reference sequence). CDR3 sequence (DNA): TGTGCCACCCTGGGGGGGGACTCCTACAATGAGCAGTTCTTC. Protein: CATLGGDSYNEQFF.

This clone appeared a single time. V gene TRBV18 combines with J gene TRBJ1-5, with 8 nucleotides matching TRBD1. The CDR3 length is 15 residues. In germline, CDR1 is KGHSH, CDR2 LQKENI. Trimming took 0 bases from V and 5 from J; bases not matched to a gene: 3. The CDR3 nucleotides read TGTGCCAGCTCACCACCGCCGGGACAGGATCAGCCCCAGCATTTT. Translation gives CASSPPPGQDQPQHF.

V gene TRBV7-9 combines with J gene TRBJ2-6; tentatively, D is TRBD1 or TRBD2 (6 bases each). This CDR3 has 19 residues. V was cut by 2 bases and J by 0 bases, with 17 bases left in between. Germline V gene sequence: CDR1 SEHNR, CDR2 FQNEAQ (reference sequence). The CDR3 DNA is TGTGCCAGCAGCTTACCCACGGGACTCAGGGGCTCTGGGGCCAACGTCCTGACTTTC. Amino acids: CASSLPTGLRGSGANVLTF.

The chain carries TRBV10-1 and TRBJ2-7; D not resolved. The length of the CDR3 is 13 residues. CDR1 and CDR2 from the germline V gene are WNHNN and SYGVQD (reference sequence). V was trimmed by 2 bases and J by 2 bases, leaving 7 bases between them. The DNA for the CDR3 is TGCGCCAGCAGTGAGGGCCTGCCCTACGAGCAGTACTTC. This codes for CASSEGLPYEQYF.

This chain links TRBV2 with TRBJ2-5; 10 nucleotides line up with TRBD2. The CDR3 loop spans 14 amino acids. The germline gives CDR1 SNHLY, CDR2 FYNNEI. Trimming removed 5 bases from V and 3 bases from J; junction bases left unmatched: 3. The CDR3 nucleotides read TGTGCCAGCAGTTTTACTAGCGGGGAAGAGACCCAGTACTTC. Protein product: CASSFTSGEETQYF.

This clone came up a few times. This chain connects TRBV7-9 to TRBJ1-5, with 7 bases aligning to TRBD1. V shed 5 bases and J 9 bases; nucleotides not matched to a gene: 7. CDR1 is SEHNR, CDR2 FQNEAQ, per germline (reference sequence). The CDR3 sequence is 13 residues long. The CDR3 spells CASSTTGAGPQHF. As DNA, the CDR3 is TGTGCCAGCAGCACTACAGGGGCAGGGCCCCAGCATTTT.

This rearrangement joins TRBV20-1 to TRBJ2-7, with a possible D match to TRBD1 (6 bases). This CDR3 has 10 amino acids. Germline values: CDR1 DFQATT, CDR2 SNEGSKA (reference sequence). V was trimmed by 6 bases and J by 7 bases, leaving 10 bases between them. The CDR3 loop is CSAPRGEQYF. The CDR3 DNA reads as TGCAGTGCCCCTAGGGGGGAGCAGTACTTC.